This TCR beta chain was observed in a study of high-grade serous ovarian cancer treatment subgroups. Study background: Mean per sample: around 14,000 reads, just under 7,500 unique TCR beta rearrangements. Overall study results and limits: Same-patient tumor repertoires overlapped at roughly 0.095 to 0.8; different patients barely overlapped. These tumor repertoires lack spatial information from bulk sequencing.

This clone was recorded a few times. What it binds is unknown. The tumor samples were collected prior to definitive surgery or chemotherapy. TCRdb keeps only in-frame clones here, not all; method: immunoSEQ multiplex PCR. Among approximately 40,000 clones listed, around three quarters were seen once. The specimen was tumor tissue. The sequence was obtained from a human donor with high-grade serous ovarian cancer.

The CDR3 region is CSVRPNREEKLFF. The CDR3 DNA sequence: TGCAGCGTTAGACCTAACAGGGAGGAAAAACTGTTTTTT. This rearrangement joins TRBV29-1 to TRBJ1-4; perhaps TRBD1 as D (6 bases). The V and J ends lost 5 bases and 8 bases respectively, with 15 bases between them. This CDR3 is built from 13 residues. Germline CDR1 is SQVTM and CDR2 is ANQGSEA.